One TCR beta chain is described in this entry. This CDR3 is also generated by other DNA sequences in the sample. This specimen belongs to a study of blood T cell repertoires in COVID-19. Study in general: In each case, the material was cDNA or gDNA derived from T cells, B-cell-depleted T cells, or PBMCs.

How the authors handled the data: From reference gene primer amplification, estimates of nucleated cell counts were derived. The data were produced by immunoSEQ multiplex PCR, yet TCRdb's version contains in-frame clones alone and is incomplete. Clone size and the V and J calls come from that table; the DNA yielded D and trimming. The data contain around 150,000 clones, around three quarters of them singletons. Sequenced input: peripheral blood. The receptor was isolated from a man aged 50 to 60 with active or convalescent COVID-19.

The chain's CDR3 is CASSLGQMNTEAFF. The CDR3 DNA is TGTGCCAGCAGTTTAGGACAGATGAACACTGAAGCTTTCTTT. The chain combines TRBV28 with TRBJ1-1; the D gene is possibly TRBD1 (6 bases). Per germline, CDR1 MDHEN and CDR2 SYDVKM. V was trimmed by 2 bases and J by 0 bases, leaving 7 bases between them. CDR3 size: 14 residues.